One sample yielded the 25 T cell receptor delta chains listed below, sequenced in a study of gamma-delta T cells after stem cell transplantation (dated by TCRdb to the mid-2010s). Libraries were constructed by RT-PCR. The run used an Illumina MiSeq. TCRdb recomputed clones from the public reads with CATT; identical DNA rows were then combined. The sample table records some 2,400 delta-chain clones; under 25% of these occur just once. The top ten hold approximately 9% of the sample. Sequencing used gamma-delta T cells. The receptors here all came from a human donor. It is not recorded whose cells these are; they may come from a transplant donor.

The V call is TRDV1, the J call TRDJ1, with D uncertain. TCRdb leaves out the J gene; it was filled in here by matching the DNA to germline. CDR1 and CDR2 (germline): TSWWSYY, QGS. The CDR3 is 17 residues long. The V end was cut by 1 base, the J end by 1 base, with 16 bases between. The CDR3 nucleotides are TGTGCTCTTGGGGAACCGCGCCTCCCCCACCCCACCGATAAACTCATCTTT. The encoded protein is CALGEPRLPHPTDKLIF.

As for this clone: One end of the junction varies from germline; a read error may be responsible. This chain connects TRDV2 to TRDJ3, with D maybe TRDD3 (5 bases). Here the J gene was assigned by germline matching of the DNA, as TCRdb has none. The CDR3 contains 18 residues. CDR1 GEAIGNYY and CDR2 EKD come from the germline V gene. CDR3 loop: CACDPGGTRSWDARKMFF. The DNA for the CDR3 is TGTGCCTGTGACCCCGGAGGGACCCGCTCCTGGGACGCCCGAAAGATGTTTTTC.

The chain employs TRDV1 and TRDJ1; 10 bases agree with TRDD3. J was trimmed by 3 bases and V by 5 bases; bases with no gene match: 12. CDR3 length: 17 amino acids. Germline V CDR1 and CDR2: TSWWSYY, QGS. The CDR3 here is CALGPPYWGIGADKLIF. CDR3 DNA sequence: TGTGCTCTTGGGCCACCTTACTGGGGGATTGGTGCCGATAAACTCATCTTT.

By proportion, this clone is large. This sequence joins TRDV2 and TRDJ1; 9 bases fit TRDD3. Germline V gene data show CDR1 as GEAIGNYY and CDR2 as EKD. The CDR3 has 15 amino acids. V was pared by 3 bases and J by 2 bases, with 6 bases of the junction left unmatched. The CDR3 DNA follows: TGTGCCTGTGACGGGGGGATACCCCTAACCGATAAACTCATCTTT. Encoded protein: CACDGGIPLTDKLIF.

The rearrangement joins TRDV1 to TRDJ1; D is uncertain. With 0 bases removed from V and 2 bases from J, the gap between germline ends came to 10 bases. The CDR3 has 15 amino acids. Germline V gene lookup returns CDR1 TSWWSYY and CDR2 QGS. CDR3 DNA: TGTGCTCTTGGGGAACTCCCACTTAAGACCGATAAACTCATCTTT. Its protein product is CALGELPLKTDKLIF.

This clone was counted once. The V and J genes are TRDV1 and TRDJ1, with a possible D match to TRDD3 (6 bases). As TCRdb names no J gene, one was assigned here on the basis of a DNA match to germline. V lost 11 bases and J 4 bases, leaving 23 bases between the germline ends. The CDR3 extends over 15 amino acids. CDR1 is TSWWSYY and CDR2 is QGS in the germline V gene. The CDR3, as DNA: TGTGCTAGTGGGGGCGCATCTGTACTGGGCGATAAACTCATCTTT. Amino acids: CASGGASVLGDKLIF.

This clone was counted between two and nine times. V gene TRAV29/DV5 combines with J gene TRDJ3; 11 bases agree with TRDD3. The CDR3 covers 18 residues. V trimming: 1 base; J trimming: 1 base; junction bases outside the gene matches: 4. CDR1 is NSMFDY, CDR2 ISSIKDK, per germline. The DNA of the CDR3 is TGTGCAGCAAGCATACTGGGGGATAAGTCCTGGGACACCCGACAGATGTTTTTC. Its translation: CAASILGDKSWDTRQMFF.

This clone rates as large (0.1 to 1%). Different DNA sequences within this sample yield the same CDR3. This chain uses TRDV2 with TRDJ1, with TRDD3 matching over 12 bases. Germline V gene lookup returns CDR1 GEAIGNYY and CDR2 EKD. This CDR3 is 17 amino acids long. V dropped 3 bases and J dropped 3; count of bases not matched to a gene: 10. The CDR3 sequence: CACDSRAGGYGADKLIF. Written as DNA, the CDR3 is TGTGCCTGTGACTCGAGAGCTGGGGGATACGGGGCCGATAAACTCATCTTT.

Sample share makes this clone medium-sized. CDR3 coding DNA: TGTGCTCTTGGGGGCCCCACCTCTGGGGGATACAGTTTCGATAAACTCATCTTT. This sequence encodes CALGGPTSGGYSFDKLIF. The chain has TRDV1 and TRDJ1; 11 bases are shared with TRDD3. The CDR3 totals 18 residues. The V gene's germline CDR1 is TSWWSYY and CDR2 QGS. V was clipped by 4 bases and J by 4 bases; unmatched bases: 14.

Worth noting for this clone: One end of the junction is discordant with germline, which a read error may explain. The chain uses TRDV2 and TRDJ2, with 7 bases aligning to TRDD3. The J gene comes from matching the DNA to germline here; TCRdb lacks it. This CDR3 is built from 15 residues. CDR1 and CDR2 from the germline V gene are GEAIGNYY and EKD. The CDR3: CACDMRGDGAAKLFF. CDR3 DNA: TGTGCCTGTGACATGCGGGGGGATGGGGCAGCAAAACTCTTCTTT.

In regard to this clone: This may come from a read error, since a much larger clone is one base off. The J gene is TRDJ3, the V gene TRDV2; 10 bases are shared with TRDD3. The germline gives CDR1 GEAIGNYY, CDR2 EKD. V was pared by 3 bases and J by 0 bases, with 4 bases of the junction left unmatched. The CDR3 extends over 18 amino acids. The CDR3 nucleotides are TGTGCCTGTGACGCCGCTGGGGGATACTCCTGGGACACCCGACAGATGTTTTTC. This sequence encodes CACDAAGGYSWDTRQMFF.

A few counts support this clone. CDR3 sequence (DNA): TGTGCCTGTGACGGGGGGATAAGGAGCTCCTGGGACACCCGACAGATGTTTTTC. It is translated as CACDGGIRSSWDTRQMFF. The chain links TRDV2 to TRDJ3; 8 bases align to TRDD3. The V segment lost 3 bases and the J segment 0 bases; nucleotides outside the gene matches: 6. Germline values: CDR1 GEAIGNYY, CDR2 EKD. This CDR3 is built from 18 residues.

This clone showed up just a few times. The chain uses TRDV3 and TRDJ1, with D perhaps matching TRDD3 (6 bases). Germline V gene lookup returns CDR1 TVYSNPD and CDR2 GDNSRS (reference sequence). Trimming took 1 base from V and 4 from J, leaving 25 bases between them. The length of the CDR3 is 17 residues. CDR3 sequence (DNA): TGTGCCTTTACGGCCTACCGTACTGGGATGGGGGGCGATAAACTCATCTTT. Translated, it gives CAFTAYRTGMGGDKLIF.

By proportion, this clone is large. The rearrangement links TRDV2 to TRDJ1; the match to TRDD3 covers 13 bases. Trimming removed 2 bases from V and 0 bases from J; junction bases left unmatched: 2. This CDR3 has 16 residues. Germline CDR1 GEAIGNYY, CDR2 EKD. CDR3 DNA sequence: TGTGCCTGTGACATACTGGGGGATACGCACACCGATAAACTCATCTTT. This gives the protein CACDILGDTHTDKLIF.

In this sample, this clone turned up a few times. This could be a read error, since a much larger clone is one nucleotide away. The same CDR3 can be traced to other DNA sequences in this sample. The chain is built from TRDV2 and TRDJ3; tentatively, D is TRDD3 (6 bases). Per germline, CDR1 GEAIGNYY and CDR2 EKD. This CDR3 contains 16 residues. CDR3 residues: CACDTVGYWDTRQMFF. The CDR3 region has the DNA TGTGCCTGCGACACGGTGGGATACTGGGACACCCGACAGATGTTTTTC.

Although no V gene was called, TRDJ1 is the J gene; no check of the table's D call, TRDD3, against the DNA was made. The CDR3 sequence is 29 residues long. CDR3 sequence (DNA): TGTGCTCTTGGGGAAGGTCGTGGCTCTTCCTACCTCTACCACTCAATACTGGGGCATCACGGGGGGTACACCGATAAACTCATCTTT. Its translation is CALGEGRGSSYLYHSILGHHGGYTDKLIF.

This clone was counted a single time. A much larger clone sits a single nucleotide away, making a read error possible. For the CDR3, the DNA is TGTGCCTGTGACACTGGGGGATGCGCCACCTGGGACACCCGACAGATGTTTTTC. Protein sequence: CACDTGGCATWDTRQMFF. Here the J gene is TRDJ3 and the V gene is not called; no check of the table's D call, TRDD3, against the DNA was made. The CDR3 loop spans 18 amino acids.

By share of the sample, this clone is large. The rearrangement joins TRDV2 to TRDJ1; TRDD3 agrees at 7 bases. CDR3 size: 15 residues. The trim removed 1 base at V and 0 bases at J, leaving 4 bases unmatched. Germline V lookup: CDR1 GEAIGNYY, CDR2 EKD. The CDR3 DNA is TGTGCCTGTGACACTGGGGGACGGTACACCGATAAACTCATCTTT. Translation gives CACDTGGRYTDKLIF.

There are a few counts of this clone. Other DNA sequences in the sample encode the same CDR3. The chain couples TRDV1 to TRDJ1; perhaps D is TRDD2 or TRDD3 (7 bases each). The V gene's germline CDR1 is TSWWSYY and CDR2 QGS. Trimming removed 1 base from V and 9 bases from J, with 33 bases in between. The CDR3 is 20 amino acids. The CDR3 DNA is TGTGCTCTTGGGGAACCGGAGGCCTTCCTTCGTACAGGGGGATCGAGGGAACTCATCTTT. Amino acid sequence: CALGEPEAFLRTGGSRELIF.

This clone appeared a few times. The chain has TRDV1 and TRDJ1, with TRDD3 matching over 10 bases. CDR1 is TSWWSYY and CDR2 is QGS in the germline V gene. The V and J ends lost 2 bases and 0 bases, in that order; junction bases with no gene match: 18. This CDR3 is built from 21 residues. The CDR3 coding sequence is TGTGCTCTTGGGGAATCTGGTTACTGGGGGATCAACCACTCTTACACCGATAAACTCATCTTT. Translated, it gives CALGESGYWGINHSYTDKLIF.

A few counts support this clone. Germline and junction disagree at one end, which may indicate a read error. Here the CDR3 reads CACDTAGGDSWDTRRMFF. CDR3 in DNA: TGTGCCTGTGACACCGCGGGTGGGGACTCCTGGGACACCCGACGGATGTTTTTC. The chain carries TRDV2 and TRDJ3; D perhaps matches TRDD3 (5 bases). Germline V gives CDR1 GEAIGNYY, CDR2 EKD. This CDR3 has 18 amino acids.

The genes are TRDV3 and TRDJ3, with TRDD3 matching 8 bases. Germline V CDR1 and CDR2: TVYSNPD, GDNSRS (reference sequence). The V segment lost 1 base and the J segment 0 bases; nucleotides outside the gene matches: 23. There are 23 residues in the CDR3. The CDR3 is CAFKYSLIGGGFRGSWDTRQMFF. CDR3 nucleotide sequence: TGTGCCTTTAAGTACTCACTAATCGGTGGGGGATTTCGGGGCTCCTGGGACACCCGACAGATGTTTTTC.

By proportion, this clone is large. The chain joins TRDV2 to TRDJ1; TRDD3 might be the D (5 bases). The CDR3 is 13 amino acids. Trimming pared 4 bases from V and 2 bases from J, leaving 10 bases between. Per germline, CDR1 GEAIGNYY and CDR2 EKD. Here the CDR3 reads CACETPGTDKLIF. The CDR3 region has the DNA TGTGCCTGTGAAACACCTGGGACCGATAAACTCATCTTT.

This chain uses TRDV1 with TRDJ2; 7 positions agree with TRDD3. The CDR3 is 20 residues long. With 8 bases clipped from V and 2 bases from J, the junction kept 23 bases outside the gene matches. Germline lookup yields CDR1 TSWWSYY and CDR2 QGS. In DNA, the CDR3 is TGTGCTCTTACAGTGGACCTTTCAGTGGGGGAAAACCCGTTGACAGCACAACTCTTCTTT. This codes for CALTVDLSVGENPLTAQLFF.

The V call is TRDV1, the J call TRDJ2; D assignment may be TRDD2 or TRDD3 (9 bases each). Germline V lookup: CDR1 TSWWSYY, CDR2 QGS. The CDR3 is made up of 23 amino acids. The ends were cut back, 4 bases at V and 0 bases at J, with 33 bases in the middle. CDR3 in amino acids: CALGGHVPFLRGILPALTAQLFF. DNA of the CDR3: TGTGCTCTTGGGGGCCATGTCCCCTTCCTACGGGGGATACTGCCCGCTTTGACAGCACAACTCTTCTTT.